These 14 T cell receptor beta chains were all obtained from the same sample, sequenced in a study of Graves' ophthalmopathy and Graves' hyperthyroidism. For repertoire sequencing, the TCR beta CDR3 regions were amplified from RNA transcripts. HTBI primers primed a first-round RT-PCR, and a second-round multiplex PCR followed. TCRdb called the multiplex PCR reads again in MiXCR, with one record for every CDR3 protein. The sample contains about 220,000 distinct CDR3 sequences, about 22% of which appear only once. The sequenced sample was peripheral blood. The receptors were sampled from a woman between 50 and 59 years old with Graves' ophthalmopathy.

This clonotype showed up just once. A read error may produce the germline difference seen at one junction end. This rearrangement joins TRBV12-3 or TRBV12-4 to TRBJ1-3; 7 nucleotides align to TRBD1. The CDR3 covers 12 residues. CDR3 sequence reads: CASSFPPGGLTF. The CDR3 region has the DNA TGTGCCAGCAGTTTCCCCCCAGGGGGGTTGACGTTT.

This clonotype was seen many times. V gene TRBV2 combines with J gene TRBJ1-2; possible D gene TRBD1, 5 bases. This CDR3 comprises 14 residues. The V gene's germline CDR1 is SNHLY and CDR2 FYNNEI. The V end lost 9 bases, the J end lost 6 bases, and 20 bases lay between the germline ends. This chain's CDR3 is CASAGRARGDGYTF. CDR3 sequence (DNA): TGTGCCAGTGCTGGTAGGGCGCGAGGGGATGGCTACACCTTC. The full variable domain, completed using reference TRBV2 and TRBJ1-2, is EPEVTQTPSHQVTQMGQEVILRCVPISNHLYFYWYRQILGQKVEFLVSFYNNEISEKSEIFDDQFSVERPDGSNFTLKIRSTKLEDSAMYFCASAGRARGDGYTFGSGTRLTVV.

In its sample, this clonotype was seen a few times. This sequence joins TRBV7-2 and TRBJ2-4, with D hard to call. V was clipped by 1 base and J by 7 bases, with 11 bases between them. Germline CDR1 reads SGHTA; CDR2 reads FQGNSA. The CDR3 is 14 amino acids. The CDR3 coding sequence is TGTGCCAGCAGCTTAGGAGATAGCTCCAACATTCAGTACTTC. Translated: CASSLGDSSNIQYF.

A word on this clonotype: This may be a read error, as it is one base from a much larger clone. This chain connects TRBV7-2 to TRBJ2-7, with unresolved D. The CDR3 is made up of 15 amino acids. V lost 1 base, J lost 4 bases, and 14 bases lay in between. CDR1 and CDR2 from the germline V gene are SGHTA and FQGNSA. The CDR3 region is CASSLGPTIDYEQYF. CDR3 DNA: TGTGCCAGCAGCTTAGGCCCTACTATCGATTACGAGCAGTACTTC.

Ten or more counts support this clonotype. The CDR3 loop is CASSVAYEQYF. Written as DNA, the CDR3 is TGTGCCAGCTCGGTCGCGTACGAGCAGTACTTC. The V gene is TRBV12-3 or TRBV12-4, the J gene TRBJ2-7; D gene uncertain. This CDR3 has 11 amino acids. Trimming cost V 8 bases and J 4 bases, with 9 bases left between them.

This clonotype was observed many times. The rearrangement joins TRBV2 to TRBJ1-5; 9 bases fit TRBD1. CDR1 SNHLY and CDR2 FYNNEI come from the germline V gene. J was trimmed by 7 bases and V by 1 base; bases with no gene match: 2. This CDR3 has 14 amino acids. CDR3 bases: TGTGCCAGCAGTGAAGGGACAGGGGCCCAGCCCCAGCATTTT. Translation: CASSEGTGAQPQHF.

This clonotype was observed many times. The chain combines TRBV7-9 with TRBJ1-1; D unclear. The germline V gene has CDR1 SEHNR and CDR2 FQNEAQ (reference sequence). CDR3 length equals 12 residues. The V and J ends lost 1 base and 9 bases respectively, with 9 bases between them. The CDR3 sequence is CASSLVTQQAFF. For the CDR3, the DNA is TGTGCCAGCAGCTTAGTGACACAACAAGCTTTCTTT.

This clonotype was seen many times. The V call is TRBV27, the J call TRBJ2-7; 9 positions agree with TRBD1. The V gene end was trimmed by 5 bases and the J gene end by 0 bases; junction bases not matched to a gene: 5. CDR1 is MNHEY, CDR2 SMNVEV, per germline (reference sequence). CDR3 length: 15 amino acids. This CDR3 is CASSRGTGSSYEQYF. The CDR3 DNA reads as TGTGCCAGCAGTCGCGGGACAGGGAGCTCCTACGAGCAGTACTTC.

The J gene is TRBJ2-3, the V gene TRBV20-1; tentative D call: TRBD2 (5 bases). From germline, CDR1 is DFQATT and CDR2 SNEGSKA (reference sequence). Trimming cost V 1 base and J 1 base, with 12 bases left between them. CDR3 length: 15 residues. CDR3 amino acids: CSARVGAARTDTQYF. As DNA, the CDR3 is TGCAGTGCTAGAGTTGGAGCGGCCCGCACAGATACGCAGTATTTT.

This clonotype was counted ten times or more. The CDR3 spells CASSLAHAGGTEAFF. CDR3 nucleotide sequence: TGCGCCAGCAGCTTGGCCCACGCGGGCGGAACTGAAGCTTTCTTT. The rearrangement uses TRBV5-1 and TRBJ1-1; no reliable D call. Trimming took 0 bases from V and 5 from J, leaving 14 bases between them. The germline V gene encodes CDR1 SGHRS and CDR2 YFSETQ. The CDR3 length is 15 residues.

This clonotype was counted a few times. The chain employs TRBV5-1 and TRBJ2-7, with D possibly matching TRBD2 (5 bases). Trimming cost V 5 bases and J 0 bases, with 24 bases left between them. Germline loops: CDR1 SGHRS, CDR2 YFSETQ. The CDR3 totals 18 residues. The CDR3 coding sequence is TGCGCCAGCAGTTTACGCACCGGGAACGCTAGATTCTCCTACGAGCAGTACTTC. As protein: CASSLRTGNARFSYEQYF.

Many counts were recorded for this clonotype. This sequence joins TRBV5-6 and TRBJ2-2, with 9 bases fitting TRBD2. This CDR3 has 15 residues. From germline, CDR1 is SGHDT and CDR2 YYEEEE. J lost 3 bases, V lost 4 bases, and 4 bases had no gene match. CDR3 region: CASSPTSGYTGELFF. The CDR3 DNA is TGTGCCAGCAGCCCAACTAGCGGGTACACCGGGGAGCTGTTTTTT.

This clonotype was detected a few times. This sequence joins TRBV7-9 and TRBJ2-2, with D maybe TRBD2 (6 bases). Germline CDR1 reads SEHNR; CDR2 reads FQNEAQ (reference sequence). The CDR3 has 15 residues. V was shortened by 1 base and J by 3 bases, with 9 bases between the two germline ends. This chain's CDR3 is CASSLERDYTGELFF. For the CDR3, the DNA is TGTGCCAGCAGCTTAGAAAGGGACTACACCGGGGAGCTGTTTTTT.

This clonotype was detected ten times or more. The V and J genes are TRBV12-3 or TRBV12-4 and TRBJ1-5; no definite D call. Trimming pared 6 bases from V and 6 bases from J, leaving 12 bases between. The CDR3 loop spans 13 amino acids. CDR3 DNA sequence: TGTGCCAGCAGCCTTTCTTTGGGTCAGCCCCAGCATTTT. It is translated as CASSLSLGQPQHF.